What follows describes a single T cell receptor (beta chain). In its sample, this clonotype was seen many times. What antigen it recognizes has not been identified. Per-base qualities were not stored, and no clone one base away is much larger. Libraries were built with PCR. Data came from an Illumina HiSeq 2500. To normalize quantification of the TCRbeta repertoire, the TCR libraries were built with molecular barcoding that relied on unique molecular identifiers. TCRdb took the public reads, trimmed them with fastp at Q25, ran MiXCR for clone calling and kept in-frame beta chains. Rows with one shared CDR3 protein collapse into an entry with the most common genes and DNA. The sample table records hundreds of thousands of distinct CDR3 sequences; approximately 17% of these occur just once. The ten largest account for 1.1% of the sample. The sample is drawn from a study of T-cell reconstitution after alpha-beta-depleted transplantation in children (dated by TCRdb to 2016 to 2017). Regarding the research as a whole: Using TCR repertoire profiling, the study quantitatively followed how T-cell immune reconstitution unfolded in children after TCRalphabeta/CD19-depleted allogeneic hematopoietic cell transplantation.

Per the germline V gene (reference sequence), DFQATT is the CDR1 and SNEGSKA is the CDR2. The CDR3 has 10 amino acids, counting the end cysteine and phenylalanine. The kept DNA is CDR3 alone, 30 bases in frame from the first base. V gives up 3 bases and J gives up 4 bases, and the segment between their germline ends measures 3 bases. Recombination connected TRBV20-1 to TRBJ2-5, with no confident D gene call. The clonotype originates from a human donor who donated a stem cell graft to a child with acute myeloid leukemia. The material was PBMCs from the stem cell graft donor, obtained from the stem cell graft. The base sequence is TGCAGTGCTAGTGTAGAGACCCAGTACTTC. It translates to CSASVETQYF.